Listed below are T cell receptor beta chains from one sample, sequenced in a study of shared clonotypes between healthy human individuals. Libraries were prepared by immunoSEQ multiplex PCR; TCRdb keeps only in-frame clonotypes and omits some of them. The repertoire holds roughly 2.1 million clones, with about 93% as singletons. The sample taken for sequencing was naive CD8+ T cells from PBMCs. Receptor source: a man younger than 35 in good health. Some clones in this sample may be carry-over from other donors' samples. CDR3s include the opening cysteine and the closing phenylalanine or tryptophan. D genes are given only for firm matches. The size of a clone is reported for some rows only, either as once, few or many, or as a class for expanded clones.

cdr3_nt: TGTGCCAGCAGTCCAACAGGGGAGAGGCAGCCCCAGCATTTT
cdr3_aa: CASSPTGERQPQHF
d_call: TRBD1
v_call: TRBV25-1
j_call: TRBJ1-5
cdr3_length: 14
clone_size: .

cdr3_nt: TGTGCCAGCAGCGTAGGCCCGGGCATGAACACTGAAGCTTTCTTT
cdr3_aa: CASSVGPGMNTEAFF
d_call: .
v_call: TRBV9
j_call: TRBJ1-1
cdr3_length: 15
clone_size: .

cdr3_nt: TGTGCCAGCAGGACTAGCGGATCCTACGAGCAGTACTTC
cdr3_aa: CASRTSGSYEQYF
d_call: TRBD2
v_call: TRBV14
j_call: TRBJ2-7
cdr3_length: 13
clone_size: .

cdr3_nt: TGCAGCTCGGTCGGGAATCCCCTCAATGAGCAGTTCTTC
cdr3_aa: CSSVGNPLNEQFF
d_call: .
v_call: TRBV29-1
j_call: TRBJ2-1
cdr3_length: 13
clone_size: .

cdr3_nt: TGCGCCAGCAGTGAGGTAGCCAGCTCCTACGAGCAGTACTTC
cdr3_aa: CASSEVASSYEQYF
d_call: .
v_call: TRBV10-1
j_call: TRBJ2-7
cdr3_length: 14
clone_size: .

cdr3_nt: TGCGCCAGCAGCCAAGCAGACTTCTCTGGAAACACCATATATTTT
cdr3_aa: CASSQADFSGNTIYF
d_call: .
v_call: TRBV4-1
j_call: TRBJ1-3
cdr3_length: 15
clone_size: .

cdr3_nt: TGTGCCATCAGTGAGTCTCATAGCAATCAGCCCCAGCATTTT
cdr3_aa: CAISESHSNQPQHF
d_call: .
v_call: TRBV10-3
j_call: TRBJ1-5
cdr3_length: 14
clone_size: .

cdr3_nt: TGTGCCAGCAGTTTACGACTAGCGGTTACCTACGAGCAGTACTTC
cdr3_aa: CASSLRLAVTYEQYF
d_call: TRBD2
v_call: TRBV27
j_call: TRBJ2-7
cdr3_length: 15
clone_size: .

cdr3_nt: TGTGCCAGCAGCGGGGGACTAGCGGGAGTGAATGAGCAGTTCTTC
cdr3_aa: CASSGGLAGVNEQFF
d_call: TRBD2
v_call: TRBV5-6
j_call: TRBJ2-1
cdr3_length: 15
clone_size: .

cdr3_nt: TGTGCCAGCACCAGATGGGGGGACAGATTAAACAATGAGCAGTTCTTC
cdr3_aa: CASTRWGDRLNNEQFF
d_call: .
v_call: TRBV28
j_call: TRBJ2-1
cdr3_length: 16
clone_size: .

cdr3_nt: TGTGCCAGCAGTCTCACACTAGCGGGAGGATCAGATACGCAGTATTTT
cdr3_aa: CASSLTLAGGSDTQYF
d_call: TRBD2
v_call: TRBV27
j_call: TRBJ2-3
cdr3_length: 16
clone_size: .

cdr3_nt: TGTGCCAGCAGCGTAGTAGGGGGGGGATCCTACGAGCAGTACTTC
cdr3_aa: CASSVVGGGSYEQYF
d_call: .
v_call: TRBV9
j_call: TRBJ2-7
cdr3_length: 15
clone_size: .

cdr3_nt: TGTGCCAGCAGTTTGGTTGCTAGCGGTTACGAGCAGTACTTC
cdr3_aa: CASSLVASGYEQYF
d_call: TRBD2
v_call: TRBV27
j_call: TRBJ2-7
cdr3_length: 14
clone_size: .

cdr3_nt: TGTGCCAGCAGCCCCCTGGGGGAGTTCCCCTCCTACAATGAGCAGTTCTTC
cdr3_aa: CASSPLGEFPSYNEQFF
d_call: .
v_call: TRBV5-4
j_call: TRBJ2-1
cdr3_length: 17
clone_size: once

cdr3_nt: TGCGCCAGCAGCTTGGTGCCAGGGAGTCGGTTGCTTGAGCAGTTCTTC
cdr3_aa: CASSLVPGSRLLEQFF
d_call: .
v_call: TRBV5-1
j_call: TRBJ2-1
cdr3_length: 16
clone_size: .

cdr3_nt: TGTGCCAGCAGTCCCCAGACAGGGTCTAATGAAAAACTGTTTTTT
cdr3_aa: CASSPQTGSNEKLFF
d_call: TRBD1
v_call: TRBV27
j_call: TRBJ1-4
cdr3_length: 15
clone_size: .

cdr3_nt: TGTGCCAGTAGTATCCTGGTAGCGGGAGACTACGAGCAGTACTTC
cdr3_aa: CASSILVAGDYEQYF
d_call: TRBD2
v_call: TRBV19
j_call: TRBJ2-7
cdr3_length: 15
clone_size: .

cdr3_nt: TGTGCCAGCAGCGTCAGGGGGACAGGGGAGCAGTACTTC
cdr3_aa: CASSVRGTGEQYF
d_call: TRBD1
v_call: TRBV9
j_call: TRBJ2-7
cdr3_length: 13
clone_size: .

cdr3_nt: TGTGCCAGCAGCTTATTTCTAGTGGGGCAAGAGACCCAGTACTTC
cdr3_aa: CASSLFLVGQETQYF
d_call: .
v_call: TRBV7-9
j_call: TRBJ2-5
cdr3_length: 15
clone_size: .

cdr3_nt: TGTGCCAGCAGTGAAGCCGGGACAGGGGCAAGAAAACTGTTTTTT
cdr3_aa: CASSEAGTGARKLFF
d_call: TRBD1
v_call: TRBV2
j_call: TRBJ1-4
cdr3_length: 15
clone_size: .

cdr3_nt: TGTGCCAGCCGCCCAAGCGGGCAAGACGAGCAGTACTTC
cdr3_aa: CASRPSGQDEQYF
d_call: .
v_call: TRBV14
j_call: TRBJ2-7
cdr3_length: 13
clone_size: .

cdr3_nt: TGTGCCAGCAGTTTAGGGGCGATATACGGTGCAACTAATGAAAAACTGTTTTTT
cdr3_aa: CASSLGAIYGATNEKLFF
d_call: .
v_call: TRBV28
j_call: TRBJ1-4
cdr3_length: 18
clone_size: .

cdr3_nt: TGTGCCAGCAGCTTGGGGTTTAGCGGATCAGCCGGGGAGCTGTTTTTT
cdr3_aa: CASSLGFSGSAGELFF
d_call: .
v_call: TRBV5-6
j_call: TRBJ2-2
cdr3_length: 16
clone_size: .

cdr3_nt: TGTGCCAGCAGCGGTTACGAGCAGTACTTC
cdr3_aa: CASSGYEQYF
d_call: .
v_call: TRBV9
j_call: TRBJ2-7
cdr3_length: 10
clone_size: once

cdr3_nt: TGTGCCAGCAGTTTATCTGGGCTGGGCAGGGCCGACACCGGGGAGCTGTTTTTT
cdr3_aa: CASSLSGLGRADTGELFF
d_call: .
v_call: TRBV27
j_call: TRBJ2-2
cdr3_length: 18
clone_size: .

cdr3_nt: TGCGCCAGCAGCGACATGGGTGGTTCCTACGAGCAGTACTTC
cdr3_aa: CASSDMGGSYEQYF
d_call: .
v_call: TRBV5-1
j_call: TRBJ2-7
cdr3_length: 14
clone_size: .

cdr3_nt: TGTGCCAGCATGGGACGGGGGGAGCTGTTTTTT
cdr3_aa: CASMGRGELFF
d_call: .
v_call: TRBV2
j_call: TRBJ2-2
cdr3_length: 11
clone_size: .

cdr3_nt: TGTGCCAGCAGCTTAGAACAGGGGGTTTGGTGGAACGAGCAGTACTTC
cdr3_aa: CASSLEQGVWWNEQYF
d_call: TRBD1
v_call: TRBV7-9
j_call: TRBJ2-7
cdr3_length: 16
clone_size: .

cdr3_nt: TGTGCCAGCAGTGAAAATCAGGGCAATTTAGAGACCCAGTACTTC
cdr3_aa: CASSENQGNLETQYF
d_call: .
v_call: TRBV6-1
j_call: TRBJ2-5
cdr3_length: 15
clone_size: .

cdr3_nt: TGTGCCAGCAGTTTGAGTTTCTCTGGAAACACCATATATTTT
cdr3_aa: CASSLSFSGNTIYF
d_call: .
v_call: TRBV28
j_call: TRBJ1-3
cdr3_length: 14
clone_size: .

cdr3_nt: TGTGCCAGCAGCGTAGCTACATCGGTAGGGCCTAGGCGCTACAATGAGCAGTTCTTC
cdr3_aa: CASSVATSVGPRRYNEQFF
d_call: .
v_call: TRBV9
j_call: TRBJ2-1
cdr3_length: 19
clone_size: .

cdr3_nt: TGTGCCAGCCGAAAGACTAGCGGGACACAAGAGACCCAGTACTTC
cdr3_aa: CASRKTSGTQETQYF
d_call: TRBD2
v_call: TRBV7-9
j_call: TRBJ2-5
cdr3_length: 15
clone_size: .

cdr3_nt: TGTGCCAGCAGCTTGGAATACCCGGGGGGTCCTCATGGCTACACCTTC
cdr3_aa: CASSLEYPGGPHGYTF
d_call: .
v_call: TRBV5-5
j_call: TRBJ1-2
cdr3_length: 16
clone_size: once

cdr3_nt: TGCGCCAGCAGTGATAGGACAACGGGCCATCAGCCCCAGCATTTT
cdr3_aa: CASSDRTTGHQPQHF
d_call: .
v_call: TRBV10-2
j_call: TRBJ1-5
cdr3_length: 15
clone_size: once

cdr3_nt: TGTGCCAGCAGCGCGGCGGACAGCCGCTCTGGAAACACCATATATTTT
cdr3_aa: CASSAADSRSGNTIYF
d_call: .
v_call: TRBV9
j_call: TRBJ1-3
cdr3_length: 16
clone_size: .

cdr3_nt: TGTGCCAGCCGGGTACAGGGCAGGAGCGGAGGCTACACCTTC
cdr3_aa: CASRVQGRSGGYTF
d_call: .
v_call: TRBV6-1
j_call: TRBJ1-2
cdr3_length: 14
clone_size: .

cdr3_nt: TGTGCCAGCAGCCTGGGGACACCCTACGAGCAGTACTTC
cdr3_aa: CASSLGTPYEQYF
d_call: .
v_call: TRBV5-6
j_call: TRBJ2-7
cdr3_length: 13
clone_size: once

cdr3_nt: TGTGCCAGCAGCTTAGGACAGGTCGGGCGAGAGACCCAGTACTTC
cdr3_aa: CASSLGQVGRETQYF
d_call: .
v_call: TRBV7-9
j_call: TRBJ2-5
cdr3_length: 15
clone_size: .

cdr3_nt: TGCAGCGTCTTAGCGGGAGGGCCTGGGTTCACATACGAGCAGTACTTC
cdr3_aa: CSVLAGGPGFTYEQYF
d_call: TRBD2
v_call: TRBV29-1
j_call: TRBJ2-7
cdr3_length: 16
clone_size: once

cdr3_nt: TGTGCCAGCAGCGTAGGGGACAGGGGGCGAAGGGAGGACACTGAAGCTTTCTTT
cdr3_aa: CASSVGDRGRREDTEAFF
d_call: TRBD1
v_call: TRBV9
j_call: TRBJ1-1
cdr3_length: 18
clone_size: .